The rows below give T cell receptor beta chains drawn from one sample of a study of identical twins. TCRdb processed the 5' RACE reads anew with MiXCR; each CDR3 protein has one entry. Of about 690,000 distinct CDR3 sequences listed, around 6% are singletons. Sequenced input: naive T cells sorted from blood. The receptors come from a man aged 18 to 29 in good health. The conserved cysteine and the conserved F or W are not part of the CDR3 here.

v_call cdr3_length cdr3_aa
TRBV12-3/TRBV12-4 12 ASSAGQANEKLF
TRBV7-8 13 ASRPQGADTGELF
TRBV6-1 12 ASKLDRVREKLF
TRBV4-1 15 ASSQDQAGGPSETQY
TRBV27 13 ASSFDGGSTDTQY
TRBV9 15 ASSPRGAVSNTGELF
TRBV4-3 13 ASSQDPDSSGTQY
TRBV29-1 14 SVVAPSGRSYNEQF
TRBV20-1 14 SARDPTGGFTDTQY
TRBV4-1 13 ASSQVANSYNEQF
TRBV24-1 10 ATSERGRRQH
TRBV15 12 ATSLTSSYNEQF
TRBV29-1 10 SLLGGYNEQF
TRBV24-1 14 ATSVPTGIGADTQY
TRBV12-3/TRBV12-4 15 ASSDDASGLFSYEQY
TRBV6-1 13 ASRSDGKNTGELF
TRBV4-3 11 ASSQEEELGYT
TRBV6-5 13 ASSYRQMNTGELF
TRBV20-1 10 SVPDRANEQF
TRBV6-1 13 ASSEGTGGWETQY
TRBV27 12 ASRGMGDNEKLF
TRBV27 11 ASSLSGGAEAF
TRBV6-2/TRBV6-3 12 ASSYGQVNYGYT
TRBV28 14 ASSPSGSGRSYEQF
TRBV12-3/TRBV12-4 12 ASSFFRGVGTQY
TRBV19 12 ASGTSDNTGELF
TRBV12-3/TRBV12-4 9 ASGGPYGYT
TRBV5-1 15 ASSLAPLSAGGETQY
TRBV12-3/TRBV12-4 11 ASSFTTDTEAF
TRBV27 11 ATQREGLHEQY
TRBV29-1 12 SGQGPRMNTEAF
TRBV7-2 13 ASSLAGSNPYEQY
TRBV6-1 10 ASRRDIPEAF
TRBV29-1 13 SAHHLAELSYEQY
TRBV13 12 ASRPPGPGNTIY
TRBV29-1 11 SVPRLASNEQF
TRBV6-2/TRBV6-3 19 ASRATFQGGLAGGSAETQY
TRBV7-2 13 ASSILGQSTDTQY
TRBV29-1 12 SVEKLARDTEAF
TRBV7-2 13 ASSYRDRRDWGKF
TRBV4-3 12 ASSQELNGPREF
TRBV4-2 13 ASSQEGQGVGGFF
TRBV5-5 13 ASSLAAGGSETQY
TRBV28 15 ASSLVTGLSAYNEQF
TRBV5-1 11 ASSPALGTEAF
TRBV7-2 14 ASSWLAGGAYNEQF
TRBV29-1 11 SVLGTASYEQY
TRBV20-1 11 SALRVGRWEQF
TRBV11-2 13 ASSIAGGGMQPQH
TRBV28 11 ASRRGAVYEQY